The 18 T cell receptor beta chains below were found in one sample sequenced in a study of blood T cell repertoires in COVID-19. The data were produced by immunoSEQ multiplex PCR, yet TCRdb's version contains in-frame clones alone and is incomplete. In the table there are a few hundred thousand clones, about 88% of which are singletons. The specimen was PBMCs or T cells enriched from blood (not recorded which). The receptors come from a man aged 25-45 years with acute COVID-19.

The chain is built from TRBV7-9 and TRBJ2-5; a weak D match, TRBD2 (6 bases). Trimming stripped 1 base from V and 3 bases from J, with 9 bases between. The CDR3 has 14 amino acids. Germline loops: CDR1 SEHNR, CDR2 FQNEAQ (reference sequence). The CDR3 sequence: CASSLEGGKETQYF. The CDR3 region has the DNA TGTGCCAGCAGCTTAGAAGGAGGGAAAGAGACCCAGTACTTC.

This chain connects TRBV5-1 to TRBJ1-2; D is possibly TRBD1 (5 bases). This CDR3 contains 13 residues. V shed 6 bases and J shed 2 bases, with 11 bases lying between them. Germline assignment: CDR1 SGHRS and CDR2 YFSETQ. CDR3 in DNA: TGCGCCAGCAAATTTGGGGCAAACTATGGCTACACCTTC. Its translation: CASKFGANYGYTF.

This clone was seen a handful of times. The chain has TRBV7-2 and TRBJ2-1, with TRBD2 matching over 8 bases. Germline V gives CDR1 SGHTA, CDR2 FQGNSA. The J segment lost 9 bases and the V segment lost 1 base, leaving 5 bases of the junction unmatched. CDR3 size: 14 residues. CDR3 in DNA: TGTGCCAGCAGCTTAGGGACTAGCTTACGTGAGCAGTTCTTC. Translation: CASSLGTSLREQFF.

J is TRBJ1-1 and V is TRBV27; a weak D match, TRBD1 (5 bases). CDR1 is MNHEY, CDR2 SMNVEV, per germline (reference sequence). This CDR3 spans 15 amino acids. The V and J ends lost 5 bases and 5 bases respectively, with 18 bases between them. The CDR3 here is CASSPAGRGVTEAFF. The CDR3 DNA sequence: TGTGCCAGCAGTCCCGCCGGACGGGGGGTGACTGAAGCTTTCTTT.

This chain links TRBV7-2 with TRBJ2-5; D is unresolved. The CDR3 has 13 residues. Trimming stripped 5 bases from V and 5 bases from J, with 12 bases between. Germline V CDR1 and CDR2: SGHTA, FQGNSA. CDR3 loop: CASSRSTEETQYF. As DNA, the CDR3 is TGTGCCAGCAGCCGTTCTACCGAGGAGACCCAGTACTTC.

Concerning this clone: The sample carries other DNA sequences with the same CDR3. The chain employs TRBV7-2 and TRBJ1-1; D unclear. The CDR3 contains 14 residues. Germline V CDR1 and CDR2: SGHTA, FQGNSA. V was shortened by 1 base and J by 2 bases, with 8 bases between the two germline ends. CDR3 nucleotides: TGTGCCAGCAGCTTAGAAGGGAGAAACACTGAAGCTTTCTTT. It is translated as CASSLEGRNTEAFF. Looking up the rest from reference TRBV7-2 and TRBJ1-1 gives the full variable domain: GAGVSQSPSNKVTEKGKDVELRCDPISGHTALYWYRQSLGQGLEFLIYFQGNSAPDKSGLPSDRFSAERTGGSVSTLTIQRTQQEDSAVYLCASSLEGRNTEAFFGQGTRLTVV.

V is TRBV18 and J is TRBJ2-1, with D unresolved. CDR1 is KGHSH, CDR2 LQKENI, per germline. The CDR3 contains 14 residues. The V gene lost 2 bases and the J gene lost 5 bases, with 10 bases spanning the gap. The CDR3 sequence is CASSPLTRNNEQFF. CDR3 DNA sequence: TGTGCCAGCTCACCATTGACACGGAACAATGAGCAGTTCTTC.

V gene TRBV5-5 combines with J gene TRBJ2-1, with TRBD1 matching over 7 bases. The CDR3 loop spans 17 amino acids. With V trimmed by 3 bases and J by 3 bases, 12 bases remained unmatched. Per the germline V gene, CDR1 is SGHKS and CDR2 is YYEKEE (reference sequence). The CDR3 is CASSSGGALSSYNEQFF. In DNA, the CDR3 is TGTGCCAGCAGCTCAGGGGGTGCTCTCTCTAGCTACAATGAGCAGTTCTTC.

A note on this clone: The sample holds other DNA sequences that translate to the same CDR3. CDR3 bases: TGTGCCAGCAGCGTAACTAGCGGGGGAACAGATACGCAGTATTTT. This codes for CASSVTSGGTDTQYF. This chain joins TRBV9 and TRBJ2-3; 11 bases map to TRBD2. The V segment lost 1 base and the J segment 3 bases; nucleotides outside the gene matches: 1. The CDR3 spans 15 residues. Germline V gene sequence: CDR1 SGDLS, CDR2 YYNGEE.

This clone was counted a few times. This rearrangement joins TRBV18 to TRBJ1-1; D unresolved. Germline lookup yields CDR1 KGHSH and CDR2 LQKENI. V was cut by 2 bases and J by 7 bases, with 8 bases left in between. CDR3 size: 12 residues. DNA of the CDR3: TGTGCCAGCTCACCATTTCAGAATGAAGCTTTCTTT. Translating it yields CASSPFQNEAFF.

J is TRBJ1-4 and V is TRBV2; a possible D gene is TRBD1 (5 bases). This CDR3 is built from 13 residues. Germline loops: CDR1 SNHLY, CDR2 FYNNEI. The CDR3 loop is CVALGGLDEKLFF. CDR3 coding DNA: TGTGTCGCCCTCGGGGGACTGGATGAAAAACTGTTTTTT.

The chain combines TRBV5-4 with TRBJ2-2; D perhaps matches TRBD1 (6 bases). Trimming took off 0 bases at V and 3 bases at J, with 9 bases between the two ends. This CDR3 is 15 amino acids long. Germline V gene sequence: CDR1 SGHNT, CDR2 YYREEE (reference sequence). The DNA of the CDR3 is TGTGCCAGCAGCTTGGGGGGGCGGGACACCGGGGAGCTGTTTTTT. Translation: CASSLGGRDTGELFF.

This chain joins TRBV9 and TRBJ2-3, with 9 positions matching TRBD1. The CDR3 is 15 residues long. V was pared by 2 bases and J by 7 bases, with 8 bases of the junction left unmatched. From germline, CDR1 is SGDLS and CDR2 YYNGEE. In DNA form, the CDR3 reads TGTGCCAGCAGCGTGCAACAGGGGGCGCGCTATACGCAGTATTTT. It is translated as CASSVQQGARYTQYF.

The chain carries TRBV24-1 and TRBJ2-5; 16 bases fit TRBD2. The trim removed 6 bases at V and 9 bases at J, leaving 3 bases unmatched. The CDR3 is 14 residues long. CDR1 is KGHDR, CDR2 SFDVKD, per germline. The CDR3 protein is CATSPGTSGRAQYF. The CDR3 DNA is TGTGCCACCAGTCCCGGGACTAGCGGGAGGGCCCAGTACTTC.

V is TRBV3-1 (or the pseudogene TRBV3-2) and J is TRBJ1-5, with D tentatively TRBD1 (6 bases). V shed 5 bases and J shed 5 bases, with 10 bases lying between them. There are 13 residues in the CDR3. Germline V gene lookup returns CDR1 LGHDT and CDR2 YNNKEL (reference sequence). CDR3 bases: TGTGCCAGCAGCATAGGGGGAGATCAGCCCCAGCATTTT. Its protein is CASSIGGDQPQHF.

This chain uses TRBV18 with TRBJ1-5, with D unclear. The V end was cut by 5 bases, the J end by 0 bases, with 20 bases between. The CDR3 sequence is 18 residues long. CDR1 is KGHSH, CDR2 LQKENI, per germline. CDR3 bases: TGTGCCAGCTCAGAGGGCGATCGAACAGCTTATAGCAATCAGCCCCAGCATTTT. This encodes CASSEGDRTAYSNQPQHF.

The genes are TRBV5-4 and TRBJ2-3; 12 positions match TRBD2. The CDR3 is 16 amino acids. CDR1 is SGHNT and CDR2 is YYREEE in the germline V gene (reference sequence). V lost 4 bases and J lost 1; bases outside the gene matches: 4. The CDR3 loop is CASSPLAGGGTDTQYF. CDR3 DNA sequence: TGTGCCAGCAGCCCTCTAGCGGGAGGGGGCACAGATACGCAGTATTTT.

The J gene is TRBJ2-3, the V gene TRBV11-2; TRBD2 matches 7 bases. The CDR3 runs to 17 residues. J gave up 1 base and V 5 bases, and 12 bases lay outside the gene matches. Per the germline V gene, CDR1 is SGHAT and CDR2 is FQNNGV. This chain's CDR3 is CASSLRSGNQRTDTQYF. The CDR3, as DNA: TGTGCCAGCAGCCTAAGAAGCGGGAATCAGCGCACAGATACGCAGTATTTT.